Sequencing of this T cell receptor (beta chain) was carried out in a study of blood T cell repertoires in COVID-19. Study at large: Samples of COVID-19 (acute and convalescent) were obtained from the United States, Italy and Spain.

In the study's own analysis: Estimation of nucleated cell counts relied on the amplification of reference gene primers. The assay was immunoSEQ multiplex PCR, and TCRdb's table has in-frame clones only and misses some. The V and J calls and clone size are taken from that table; D and trimming were inferred from the DNA. The sample yields a few hundred thousand clones, about 87% seen once. What was sequenced was PBMCs or T cells enriched from blood (not recorded which). This clonotype was obtained from a man aged 25-40 years who had recovered from COVID-19.

The DNA of the CDR3 is TGTGCCAGCAGTGAAGTAATCACTGAAGCTTTCTTT. This gives the protein CASSEVITEAFF. The chain couples TRBV6-1 to TRBJ1-1; D is ambiguous. Trimming left V 1 base short and J 4 bases short, with 4 bases between. The CDR3 has 12 amino acids. Germline V lookup: CDR1 MNHNS, CDR2 SASEGT.